There are a few counts of the clone carrying this TCR beta chain. The antigen is not known. This entry belongs to a study of blood T cells in healthy people across ages. Points from the study as a whole: The unsorted PBMCs prevented any conclusive comparison of naive versus antigen-experienced cells.

Using a J-beta primer mix together with a sample-barcoded 5' primer, a second PCR was run for roughly 7 to 12 cycles. TCRdb used MiXCR to reprocess the 5' RACE reads, holding one entry per CDR3 protein. Of some 1.5 million distinct CDR3 sequences detected, approximately 30% appear once; the ten largest clones hold 7.7%. The CDR3 consists of 16 residues. The V segment lost 4 bases and the J segment 6 bases; nucleotides outside the gene matches: 11. Germline loops: CDR1 MGHDK, CDR2 SYGVNS. Peripheral blood samples of 9 to 10 milliliters were drawn from each donor. The sequence was collected from a woman in her 30s in good health. The sequencing sample was made of blood. This chain links TRBV25-1 with TRBJ2-1; 8 bases align to TRBD1. For the CDR3, the DNA is TGTGCCAGCAGTGCCCTTACAGGGGGAGTAATCAATGAGCAGTTCTTC. Translating gives CASSALTGGVINEQFF.